Sequencing of this TCR beta chain was carried out in a study of OX40 agonist ivuxolimab in advanced cancers. Study-wide context: The dose-escalation cohort was just under 85% male, with a mean age of about 60 years, ranging roughly 23 to 85. Participants could have had prior anti-PD-1, anti-PD-L1 or anti-CTLA-4 therapy, and roughly 39% had some. Partial responses were achieved by three patients: one hepatocellular carcinoma, two cutaneous melanoma.

With respect to this clone: What it binds is unknown.

Study findings and constraints: CD8+ T cells showed, on average, more clonal expansion than CD4+ cells.

The CDR3 length is 17 residues. The J segment lost 3 bases and the V segment lost 1 base, leaving 11 bases of the junction unmatched. The germline gives CDR1 SGHTA, CDR2 FQGNSA. Using immunoSEQ multiplex PCR, the repertoire was profiled, and TCRdb retains in-frame clones only, with some absent. Of 70,000 or so clones listed, 80% to 95% are singletons. The chain is built from TRBV7-2 and TRBJ1-2; 7 bases align to TRBD1. This clonotype originated in an adult with an advanced solid tumor such as melanoma, head and neck, liver or kidney cancer. The input for sequencing was CD4+ or CD8+ T cells sorted from blood, taken in a trial of the OX40 agonist ivuxolimab. This CDR3 is CASSLERRRTGDYGYTF. In nucleotides, the CDR3 is TGTGCCAGCAGCTTAGAAAGACGCCGGACAGGCGACTATGGCTACACCTTC.